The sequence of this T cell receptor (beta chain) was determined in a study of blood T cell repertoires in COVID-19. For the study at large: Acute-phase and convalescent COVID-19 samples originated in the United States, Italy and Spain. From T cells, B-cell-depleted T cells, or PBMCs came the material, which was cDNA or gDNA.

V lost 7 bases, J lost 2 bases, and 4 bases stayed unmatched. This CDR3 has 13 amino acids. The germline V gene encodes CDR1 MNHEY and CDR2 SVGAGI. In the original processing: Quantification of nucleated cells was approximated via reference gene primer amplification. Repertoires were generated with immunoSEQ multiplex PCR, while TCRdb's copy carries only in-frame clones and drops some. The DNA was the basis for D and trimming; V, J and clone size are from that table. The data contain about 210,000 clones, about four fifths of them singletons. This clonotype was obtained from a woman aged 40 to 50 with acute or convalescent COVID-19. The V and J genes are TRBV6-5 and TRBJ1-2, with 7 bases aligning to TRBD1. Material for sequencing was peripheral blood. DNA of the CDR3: TGTGCCAGCACCTTGGGACAGAACTATGGCTACACCTTC. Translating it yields CASTLGQNYGYTF.